This T cell receptor beta chain was documented in a study of radiotherapy plus CTLA-4 blockade in lung cancer. In the study overall: Of the patients, over 15% showed objective responses and under 40% attained disease control.

CTLA-4 blockade using ipilimumab, together with focal radiation, was received by patients with chemo-refractory metastatic non-small-cell lung cancer. The V and J ends lost 6 bases and 1 base, in that order; junction bases with no gene match: 6. The CDR3 runs 14 residues. Germline V gene lookup returns CDR1 MDHEN and CDR2 SYDVKM. General observations from the study: Radiotherapy with ipilimumab was followed by blood expansion of tumor-derived clones. With interferon-beta, early dynamics of blood T cell clones were reported to best predict response.

Assay: immunoSEQ multiplex PCR; the TCRdb copy retains only in-frame clones and omits some. Of 52,000 or so clones in the sample, roughly 79% were seen once. On this clone itself: The antigen remains undetermined.

V usage is TRBV28 and J usage is TRBJ2-7; 7 nucleotides align to TRBD2. This receptor was identified in a human donor with non-small cell lung cancer whose response to radiotherapy plus ipilimumab could not be evaluated. Here the sequenced sample was peripheral blood, taken from a patient treated with radiotherapy plus ipilimumab. The CDR3 region is CASSSLAVSYEQYF. As DNA, the CDR3 is TGTGCCAGCAGCAGCCTAGCGGTATCCTACGAGCAGTACTTC. The full variable domain, its missing parts supplied by reference TRBV28 and TRBJ2-7, is DVKVTQSSRYLVKRTGEKVFLECVQDMDHENMFWYRQDPGLGLRLIYFSYDVKMKEKGDIPEGYSVSREKKERFSLILESASTNQTSMYLCASSSLAVSYEQYFGPGTRLTVT.